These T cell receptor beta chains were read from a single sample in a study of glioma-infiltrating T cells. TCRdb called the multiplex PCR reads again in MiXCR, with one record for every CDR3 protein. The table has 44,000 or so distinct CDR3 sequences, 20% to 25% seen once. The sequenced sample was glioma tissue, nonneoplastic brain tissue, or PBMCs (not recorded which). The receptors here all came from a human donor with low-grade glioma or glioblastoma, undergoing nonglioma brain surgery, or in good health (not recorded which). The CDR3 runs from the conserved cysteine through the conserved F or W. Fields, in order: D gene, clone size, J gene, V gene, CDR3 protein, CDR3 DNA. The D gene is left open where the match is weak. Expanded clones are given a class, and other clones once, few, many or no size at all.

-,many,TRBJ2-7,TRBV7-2,CASSLDEQTYEQYF,TGTGCCAGCAGCTTAGATGAGCAGACCTACGAGCAGTACTTC
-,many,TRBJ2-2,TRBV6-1,CASSGRQATVAPYTGELFF,TGTGCCAGCAGTGGGCGACAGGCTACCGTCGCCCCGTACACCGGGGAGCTGTTTTTT
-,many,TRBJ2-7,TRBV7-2,CASSSSTSSYEQYF,TGTGCCAGCAGCTCGTCGACTAGCTCCTACGAGCAGTACTTC
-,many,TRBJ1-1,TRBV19,CASSTYGGSVNTEAFF,TGTGCCAGTAGTACCTACGGGGGCAGCGTGAACACTGAAGCTTTCTTT
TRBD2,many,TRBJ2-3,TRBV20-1,CSARVSGGVDSLGTDTQYF,TGCAGTGCTAGAGTTAGCGGGGGGGTAGATAGCTTGGGCACAGATACGCAGTATTTT
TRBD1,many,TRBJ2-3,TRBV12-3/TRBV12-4,CASRRAGGAGTDTQYF,TGTGCCAGCAGACGCGCAGGGGGCGCCGGCACAGATACGCAGTATTTT
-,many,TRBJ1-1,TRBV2,CASSEGGRGTEAFF,TGTGCCAGCAGTGAGGGGGGCAGAGGGACTGAAGCTTTCTTT
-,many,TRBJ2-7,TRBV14,CASSQGNEQYF,TGTGCCAGCAGCCAAGGGAACGAGCAGTACTTC
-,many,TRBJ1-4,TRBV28,CASSRMFEKLFF,TGTGCCAGCAGCCGAATGTTTGAAAAACTGTTTTTT
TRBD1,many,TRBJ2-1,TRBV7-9,CASSPLLGQGLNEQFF,TGTGCCAGCAGCCCTCTGCTGGGACAGGGGTTGAATGAGCAGTTCTTC
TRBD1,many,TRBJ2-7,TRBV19,CASSMETGFDEQYF,TGTGCCAGTAGTATGGAGACAGGGTTCGACGAGCAGTACTTC
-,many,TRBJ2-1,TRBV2,CASSLGPRNEQFF,TGTGCCAGCAGTCTCGGCCCCCGCAATGAGCAGTTCTTC
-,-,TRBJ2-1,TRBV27,CASGRYANPHEQFF,TGTGCCTCCGGACGGTACGCCAACCCTCATGAGCAGTTCTTC
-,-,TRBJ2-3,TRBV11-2,CASSFRGLGTDTQYF,TGTGCCAGCAGCTTTCGGGGTCTGGGGACAGATACGCAGTATTTT
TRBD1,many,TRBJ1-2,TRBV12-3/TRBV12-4,CAIVHSGTGKGNYGYTF,TGTGCCATCGTCCATTCCGGGACAGGGAAGGGGAACTATGGCTACACCTTC
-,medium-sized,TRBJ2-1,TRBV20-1,CSASEELLNEQFF,TGCAGTGCTTCCGAAGAGTTACTCAATGAGCAGTTCTTC
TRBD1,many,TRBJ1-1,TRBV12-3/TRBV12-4,CASGAGTGQNEAFF,TGTGCCAGCGGTGCCGGGACAGGGCAAAATGAAGCTTTCTTT
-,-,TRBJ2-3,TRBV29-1,CSVTEGLPGGDTQYF,TGCAGCGTTACAGAAGGACTCCCGGGTGGGGATACGCAGTATTTT
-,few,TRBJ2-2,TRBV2,CATPQRDRGNGELFF,TGTGCCACCCCCCAGCGGGACAGAGGGAATGGGGAGCTGTTTTTT
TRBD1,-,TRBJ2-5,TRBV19,CASTPGQGAGTQYF,TGTGCCAGTACCCCAGGACAGGGGGCTGGGACCCAGTACTTC
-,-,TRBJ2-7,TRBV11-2,CVSSLRQERYEQYF,TGTGTCAGCAGCTTGCGACAGGAGCGCTACGAGCAGTACTTC
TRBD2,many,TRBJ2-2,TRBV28,CAIQPGGSNTGELFF,TGTGCCATACAACCGGGGGGATCGAACACCGGGGAGCTGTTTTTT
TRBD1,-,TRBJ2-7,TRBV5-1,CASSPGQGFYEQYF,TGCGCCAGCAGCCCAGGACAGGGTTTCTACGAGCAGTACTTC
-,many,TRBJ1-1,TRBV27,CASSLAPGGNTEAFF,TGTGCCAGCAGTTTAGCCCCAGGAGGGAACACTGAAGCTTTCTTT
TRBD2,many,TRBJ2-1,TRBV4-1,CASSQVSGVNEQFF,TGCGCCAGCAGCCAAGTTAGCGGGGTCAATGAGCAGTTCTTC
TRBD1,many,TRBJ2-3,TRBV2,CASRTGGTDTQYF,TGTGCCAGCAGGACAGGGGGCACAGATACGCAGTATTTT
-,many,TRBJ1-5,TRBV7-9,CASSLGDSQPQHF,TGTGCCAGCAGCTTAGGGGATAGTCAGCCCCAGCATTTT